The source of this T cell receptor (beta chain) is a study of spatial heterogeneity in lung cancer. CDR3 length: 13 amino acids. The germline V gene encodes CDR1 MNHEY and CDR2 SMNVEV (reference sequence). With 6 bases removed from V and 3 bases from J, the gap between germline ends came to 11 bases. Study-wide points: Counts that tracked tumor mutation counts were those of expanded intratumoral alpha and beta TCRs.

This clonotype was counted at least ten times. Its antigen is as yet unknown. With the library built for alpha chains, this beta chain is off target and its frequency is not meaningful. TCRdb analysed the 5' RACE reads with MiXCR anew, one entry per CDR3 protein. Of around 18,000 distinct CDR3 sequences listed, 5.5% to 6.5% were seen once; the top ten hold about a tenth. Time point meaning: sample taken at primary tumor resection. The material was lung tumor tissue, obtained at surgery. This sequence was found in a female donor with early-stage non-small cell lung cancer. The chain combines TRBV27 with TRBJ1-1; the D gene is possibly TRBD1 (5 bases). This CDR3 reads CASREGYYTEAFF. The CDR3 DNA sequence: TGTGCCAGCAGGGAGGGGTATTACACTGAAGCTTTCTTT.